This T cell receptor (beta chain) was recovered during a study of T cell repertoires in cytomegalovirus infection. Study in general: Recently described HLA-C-restricted plus well-studied HLA-B-restricted CMV epitopes were used. Both a matching HLA type and CMV infection were indicated by public TCR beta signatures.

The germline V gene has CDR1 MDHEN and CDR2 SYDVKM. The CDR3 extends over 15 amino acids. Study-wide points: Carriage of CMV together with the relevant HLA was identifiable through cumulative public TCR beta family frequency. Dominating the ex vivo response were TCR beta clonotypes that were CMV-specific and HLA-C-restricted.

To note about this clonotype: The antigen is undetermined. Relative to the germline gene, one junction end is altered; a read error may explain this.

TCRdb fed the reads into MiXCR, producing one record per CDR3 protein. The data hold 700,000 to 950,000 distinct CDR3 sequences, with 32% observed a single time. The V and J genes are TRBV28 and TRBJ2-5; D ambiguous. The sequences come from cultured CD8+ T cells from PBMCs, collected from culture after CMV antigen stimulation. The receptor's source is a human donor in good health (CMV status not recorded). Some clones in this sample may be carry-over from other donors' samples. CDR3 region: CVSSPSGWGQETQYF. The CDR3 DNA is TGTGTCAGCAGCCCGTCGGGTTGGGGCCAAGAGACCCAGTACTTC.